The clone carrying this T cell receptor (beta chain) was counted a few times. Trimming removed 3 bases from V and 2 bases from J, with 8 bases in between. This CDR3 is 14 amino acids long. The source of the sample is a study of T-cell memory formation after mild COVID-19. TCRdb fed the 5' RACE reads into MiXCR, producing one record per CDR3 protein. The sample gives around 300,000 distinct CDR3 sequences, roughly a fifth of which show up once; 20% to 25% is in the top ten. The chain couples TRBV12-3 or TRBV12-4 to TRBJ2-1; maybe TRBD2 (6 bases). The receptor was derived from a man aged 18 to 29 who had mild COVID-19 (a few samples of this study predate the infection). Cell type and time point are not known. The sequenced sample was PBMCs or a T cell subset sorted from them (not recorded which). The CDR3 sequence is CASSFGGTYNEQFF. CDR3 in DNA: TGTGCCAGCAGTTTTGGAGGGACCTACAATGAGCAGTTCTTC.